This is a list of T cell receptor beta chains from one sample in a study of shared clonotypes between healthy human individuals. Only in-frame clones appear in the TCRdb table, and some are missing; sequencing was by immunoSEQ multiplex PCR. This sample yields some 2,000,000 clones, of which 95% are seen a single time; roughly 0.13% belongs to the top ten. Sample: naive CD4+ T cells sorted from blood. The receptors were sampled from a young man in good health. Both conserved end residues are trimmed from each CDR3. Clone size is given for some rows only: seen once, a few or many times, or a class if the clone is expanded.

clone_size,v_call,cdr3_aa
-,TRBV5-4,ASSLKAQETQY
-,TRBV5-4,ASSLRGTTYEQY
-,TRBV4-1,ASSRSGPGRSYEQY
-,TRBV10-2,ASSEALDRVNGNTIY
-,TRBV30,AWSAQGPGPLH
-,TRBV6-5,ASSYSRGNSYEQY
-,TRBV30,AWRRTGVLETQY
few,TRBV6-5,ASSSSDGNEQF
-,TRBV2,ASRGTGNQPQH
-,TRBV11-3,ASSRSRENIQY
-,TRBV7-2,ASSWTGASYEQY
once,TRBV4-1,ASSQVVGGAPLGYT
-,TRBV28,ASSLGGVDEKLF
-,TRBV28,ASSISGYRGEKLF
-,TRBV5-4,ASRTGASKENEQF
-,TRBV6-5,ASRAGQTYGYT
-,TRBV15,ATSRDRLAGASEQF
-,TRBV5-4,ASSFPGQGGETQY
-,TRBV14,ASSQDIGTLYGYT
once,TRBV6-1,ASRMDSVSNQPQH
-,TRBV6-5,ASRAAMNTEAF
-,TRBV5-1,ASSLVLDAAYEQY
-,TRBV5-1,ASSLGDSLYGEAF
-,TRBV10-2,ASSELQGPAF
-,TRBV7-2,ASSLAELSGNEQF
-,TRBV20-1,SASGETQY
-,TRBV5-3,ARKIPGNPNEKLF
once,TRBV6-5,ASRNEGAGNTIY
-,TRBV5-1,ASRADTSGLYEQF
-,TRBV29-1,SVDGQKKYQETQY
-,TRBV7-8,ASSLFSANEKLF
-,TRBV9,ASSAGVGNTIY
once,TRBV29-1,SVAGTRAEKLF
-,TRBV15,ATSRDRVGGWTGSYEQY
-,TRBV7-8,ASSFDSLGETQY
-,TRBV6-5,ASRPGQGAGQF
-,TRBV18,ASSPPGARSDTQY
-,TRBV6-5,ATSRVGSTEAF
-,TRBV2,ASRLGLANYNEQF
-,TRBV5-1,ASSLAQGGYGYT
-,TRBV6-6,ASSYSDKVNYGYT
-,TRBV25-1,ASSLSSDLSYEQY
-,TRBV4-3,ASSLDRGRETQY
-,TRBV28,ASSSTGGNLLYGYT
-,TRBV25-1,ASSLPGLNYNEQF
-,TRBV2,ASSEALDSLYGYT
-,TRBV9,ASSVGPLNRETQY
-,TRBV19,ASSGAGETYEQY
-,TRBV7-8,ASSGWGSNSGNTIY
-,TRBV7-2,ASSLGVLRSNQPQH
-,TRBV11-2,ASSLDRGNTEAF
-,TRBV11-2,ASSFFRDTGELF
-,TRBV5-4,ASSSPGLSTDTQY
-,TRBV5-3,ARSCNASGGSYEQY
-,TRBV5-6,ASSLGGRHEKLF
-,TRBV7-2,ASSSIAGTHYEQY
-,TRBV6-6,ASSEGTSGSYEQY